This T cell receptor beta chain was found in a study of immune evolution from preneoplasia to lung adenocarcinoma. The table came from immunoSEQ multiplex PCR; TCRdb's copy has only in-frame clones and leaves some out. The repertoire consists of 15,000 or so clones, with 65% to 90% occurring once and the leading ten covering just over 2.5%. Germline V CDR1 and CDR2: MNHNS, SASEGT. Trimming removed 4 bases from V and 2 bases from J, with 12 bases in between. The CDR3 consists of 15 residues. This TCR derives from a person aged 65-85 years with invasive lung adenocarcinoma. Sequencing input: FFPE invasive lung adenocarcinoma tissue. The chain couples TRBV6-1 to TRBJ1-5, with D possibly being TRBD1 (5 bases). CDR3 in DNA: TGTGCCAGCAGTGTAGGGACTGCGGGCAATCAGCCCCAGCATTTT. It codes for CASSVGTAGNQPQHF.